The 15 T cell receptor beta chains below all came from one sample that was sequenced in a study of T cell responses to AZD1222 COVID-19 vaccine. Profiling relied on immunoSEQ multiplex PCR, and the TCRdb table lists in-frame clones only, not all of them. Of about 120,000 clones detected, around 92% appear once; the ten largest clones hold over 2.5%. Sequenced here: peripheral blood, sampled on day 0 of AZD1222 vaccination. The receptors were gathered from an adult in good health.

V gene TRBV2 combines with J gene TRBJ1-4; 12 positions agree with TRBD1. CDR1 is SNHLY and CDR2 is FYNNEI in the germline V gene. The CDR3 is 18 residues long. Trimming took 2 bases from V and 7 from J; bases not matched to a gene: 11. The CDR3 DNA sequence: TGTGCCAGCAGTGAATTGGTGGGGACAGGGGGCCGGAGTGAAAAACTGTTTTTT. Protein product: CASSELVGTGGRSEKLFF.

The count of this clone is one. CDR3 sequence reads: CASSSRTGPGGNQPQHF. The CDR3 DNA reads TGTGCCAGCAGTTCCCGGACAGGCCCAGGGGGCAATCAGCCCCAGCATTTT. The chain carries TRBV28 and TRBJ1-5; 7 nucleotides align to TRBD1. The CDR3 is 17 residues long. Germline CDR1 MDHEN, CDR2 SYDVKM. The V and J ends lost 4 bases and 2 bases, in that order; junction bases with no gene match: 11.

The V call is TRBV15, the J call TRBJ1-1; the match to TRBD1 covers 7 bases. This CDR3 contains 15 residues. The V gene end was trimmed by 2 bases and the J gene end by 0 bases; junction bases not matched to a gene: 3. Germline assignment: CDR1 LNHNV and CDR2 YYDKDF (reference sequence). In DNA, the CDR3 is TGTGCCACCAGCAGAAAGGACAGGCTGAACACTGAAGCTTTCTTT. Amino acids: CATSRKDRLNTEAFF.

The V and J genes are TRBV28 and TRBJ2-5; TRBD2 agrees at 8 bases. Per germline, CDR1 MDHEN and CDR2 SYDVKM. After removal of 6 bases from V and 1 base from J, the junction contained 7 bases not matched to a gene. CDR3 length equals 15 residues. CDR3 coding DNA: TGTGCCAGCAGGGGGGCGGGAGGCCTCCAAGAGACCCAGTACTTC. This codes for CASRGAGGLQETQYF. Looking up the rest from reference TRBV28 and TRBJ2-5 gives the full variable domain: DVKVTQSSRYLVKRTGEKVFLECVQDMDHENMFWYRQDPGLGLRLIYFSYDVKMKEKGDIPEGYSVSREKKERFSLILESASTNQTSMYLCASRGAGGLQETQYFGPGTRLLVL.

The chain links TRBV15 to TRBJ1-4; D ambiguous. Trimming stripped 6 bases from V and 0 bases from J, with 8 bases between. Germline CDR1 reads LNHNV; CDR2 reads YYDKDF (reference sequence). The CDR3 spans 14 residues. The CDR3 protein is CATRSGATNEKLFF. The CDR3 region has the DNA TGTGCCACCAGGTCGGGTGCAACTAATGAAAAACTGTTTTTT. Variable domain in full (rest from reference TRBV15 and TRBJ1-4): DAMVIQNPRYQVTQFGKPVTLSCSQTLNHNVMYWYQQKSSQAPKLLFHYYDKDFNNEADTPDNFQSRRPNTSFCFLDIRSPGLGDTAMYLCATRSGATNEKLFFGSGTQLSVL.

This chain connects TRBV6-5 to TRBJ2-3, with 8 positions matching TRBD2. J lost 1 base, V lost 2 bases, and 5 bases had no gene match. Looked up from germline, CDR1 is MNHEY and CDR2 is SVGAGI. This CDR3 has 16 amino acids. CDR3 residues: CASSYRPAGGTDTQYF. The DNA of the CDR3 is TGTGCCAGCAGTTACCGGCCAGCGGGAGGCACAGATACGCAGTATTTT.

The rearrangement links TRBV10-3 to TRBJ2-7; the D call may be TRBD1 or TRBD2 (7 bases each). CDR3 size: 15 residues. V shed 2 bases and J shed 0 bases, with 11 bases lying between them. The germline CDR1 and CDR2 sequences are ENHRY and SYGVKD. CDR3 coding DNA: TGTGCCATCAGTGAGGCAGGGGGGGCCTCCTACGAGCAGTACTTC. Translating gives CAISEAGGASYEQYF.

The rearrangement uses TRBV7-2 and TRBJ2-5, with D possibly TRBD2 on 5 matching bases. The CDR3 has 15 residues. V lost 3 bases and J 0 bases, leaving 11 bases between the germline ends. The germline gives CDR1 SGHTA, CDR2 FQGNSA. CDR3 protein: CASSFGGSDQETQYF. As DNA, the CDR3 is TGTGCCAGCAGCTTTGGCGGGTCAGACCAAGAGACCCAGTACTTC.

The CDR3 spells CASSQDHLGSYNEQFF. CDR3 coding DNA: TGTGCCAGCAGCCAAGATCATCTCGGCTCCTACAATGAGCAGTTCTTC. The chain joins TRBV3-1 (or the pseudogene TRBV3-2) to TRBJ2-1; D is unclear. Deletions cut 0 bases from V and 0 bases from J, with 9 bases between. Germline values: CDR1 LGHDT, CDR2 YNNKEL (reference sequence). The CDR3 runs 16 residues.

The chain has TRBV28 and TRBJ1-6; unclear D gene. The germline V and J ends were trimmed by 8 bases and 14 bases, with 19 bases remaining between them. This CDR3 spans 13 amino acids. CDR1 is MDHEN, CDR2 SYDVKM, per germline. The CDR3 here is CASVSNERVTLHF. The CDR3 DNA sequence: TGTGCCAGCGTATCGAACGAGCGGGTTACCCTCCACTTT.

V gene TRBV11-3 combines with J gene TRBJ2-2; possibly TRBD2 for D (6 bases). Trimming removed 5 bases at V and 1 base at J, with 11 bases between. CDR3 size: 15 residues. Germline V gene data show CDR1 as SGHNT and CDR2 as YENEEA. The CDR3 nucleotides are TGTGCCAGCAGCCCGTACGGGGGGAACACCGGGGAGCTGTTTTTT. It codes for CASSPYGGNTGELFF.

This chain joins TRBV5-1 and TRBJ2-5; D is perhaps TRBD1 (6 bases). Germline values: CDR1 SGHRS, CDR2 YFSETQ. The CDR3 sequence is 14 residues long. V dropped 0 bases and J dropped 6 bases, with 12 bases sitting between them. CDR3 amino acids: CASSLEQGSQTQYF. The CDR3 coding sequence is TGCGCCAGCAGCTTGGAACAGGGCTCTCAGACCCAGTACTTC. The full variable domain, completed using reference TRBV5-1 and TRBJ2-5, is KAGVTQTPRYLIKTRGQQVTLSCSPISGHRSVSWYQQTPGQGLQFLFEYFSETQRNKGNFPGRFSGRQFSNSRSEMNVSTLELGDSALYLCASSLEQGSQTQYFGPGTRLLVL.

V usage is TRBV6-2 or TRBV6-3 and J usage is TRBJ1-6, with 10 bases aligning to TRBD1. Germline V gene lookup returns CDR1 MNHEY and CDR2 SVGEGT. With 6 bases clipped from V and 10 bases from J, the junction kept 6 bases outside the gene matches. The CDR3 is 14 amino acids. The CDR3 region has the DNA TGTGCCAGCAGCCGGGACAGGGGTTACTCACCCCTCCACTTT. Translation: CASSRDRGYSPLHF.

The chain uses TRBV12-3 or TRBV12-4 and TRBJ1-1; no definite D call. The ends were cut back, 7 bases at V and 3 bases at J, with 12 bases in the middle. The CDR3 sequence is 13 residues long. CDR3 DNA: TGTGCCAGCATTCGTCAGGTGGACACTGAAGCTTTCTTT. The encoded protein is CASIRQVDTEAFF.

CDR3 loop: CASSRLAASTDTQYF. CDR3 bases: TGTGCCAGCAGCCGACTAGCGGCAAGCACAGATACGCAGTATTTT. The rearrangement joins TRBV3-1 (or the pseudogene TRBV3-2) to TRBJ2-3; 9 bases match TRBD2. The CDR3 consists of 15 residues. Germline lookup yields CDR1 LGHDT and CDR2 YNNKEL (reference sequence). The ends lost 4 bases at V and 0 bases at J; junction bases unmatched: 2.